These T cell receptor beta chains were read from a single sample in a study of CD8 T cells in ankylosing spondylitis. Via MiXCR, TCRdb re-called the 5' RACE reads, giving one row per CDR3 protein. Of just over 350,000 distinct CDR3 sequences detected, roughly 20% appear once; the ten largest clones hold around 13%. The sequenced sample was blood, either unsorted or a sorted T cell fraction (not recorded which). The receptor source for this set is a male donor with ankylosing spondylitis or in good health (not recorded which). The CDR3 runs from the conserved cysteine through the conserved F or W. D genes are given only for firm matches. The size of a clone is reported for some rows only, either as once, few or many, or as a class for expanded clones.

d_call	v_call	j_call	clone_size	cdr3_aa	cdr3_nt
.	TRBV6-6	TRBJ1-1	.	CASSADENTEAFF	TGTGCCAGCAGTGCCGACGAGAACACTGAAGCTTTCTTT
TRBD2	TRBV29-1	TRBJ2-5	few	CSVDQGGETQYF	TGCAGCGTTGATCAGGGAGGGGAGACCCAGTACTTC
.	TRBV5-6	TRBJ2-7	.	CASSVVGMRSYEQYF	TGTGCCAGCAGCGTGGTGGGGATGCGGTCCTACGAGCAGTACTTC
TRBD2	TRBV9	TRBJ2-7	.	CASSRVERGAGEQYF	TGTGCCAGCTCCCGCGTGGAGCGGGGGGCAGGGGAGCAGTACTTC
.	TRBV3-1	TRBJ1-1	few	CASSQEGLAGNTEAFF	TGTGCCAGCAGCCAAGAAGGATTGGCGGGGAACACTGAAGCTTTCTTT
TRBD2	TRBV3-1	TRBJ2-1	.	CASSFGRLAGYNEQFF	TGTGCCAGCAGCTTCGGACGACTAGCGGGCTACAATGAGCAGTTCTTC
TRBD1	TRBV9	TRBJ2-3	few	CASSVDFDRVSTDTQYF	TGTGCCAGCAGCGTAGATTTCGACAGGGTTAGCACAGATACGCAGTATTTT
.	TRBV2	TRBJ1-6	.	CASSGFGGDSPLHF	TGTGCCAGCAGTGGTTTCGGGGGGGATTCACCCCTCCACTTT
.	TRBV10-3	TRBJ2-7	.	CAIRTDSNTYEQYF	TGTGCCATCAGGACCGACAGTAATACTTACGAGCAGTACTTC
.	TRBV20-1	TRBJ2-3	few	CSAKTGTSTDTQYF	TGCAGTGCTAAAACGGGAACAAGCACAGATACGCAGTATTTT
.	TRBV28	TRBJ2-7	.	CATDKDGTYEQYF	TGTGCCACCGATAAGGACGGAACCTACGAGCAGTACTTC
TRBD2	TRBV6-1	TRBJ2-1	.	CASSDTLGLAASYNEQFF	TGTGCCAGCAGTGATACGTTAGGACTAGCGGCCTCCTACAATGAGCAGTTCTTC
TRBD1	TRBV3-1	TRBJ2-4	few	CASSPATGSDNIQYF	TGTGCCAGCAGCCCCGCGACAGGGTCGGACAACATTCAGTACTTC
.	TRBV6-1	TRBJ2-7	few	CASSAPGDSYEQYF	TGTGCCAGCAGCGCTCCAGGGGATTCCTACGAGCAGTACTTC
.	TRBV12-3/TRBV12-4	TRBJ2-6	.	CASSQQGFGANVLTF	TGTGCCAGCAGTCAACAGGGATTTGGGGCCAACGTCCTGACTTTC
TRBD1	TRBV10-3	TRBJ1-1	.	CAISEGTGLTEAFF	TGTGCCATCAGTGAGGGGACAGGGCTCACTGAAGCTTTCTTT
.	TRBV3-1	TRBJ2-7	few	CASSQDHVRGLYSYEQYF	TGTGCCAGCAGCCAAGACCATGTCAGGGGATTATACTCCTACGAGCAGTACTTC
TRBD2	TRBV12-3/TRBV12-4	TRBJ2-3	many	CASSLGLAGADTQYF	TGTGCCAGCAGTTTGGGGCTAGCGGGGGCAGATACGCAGTATTTT
.	TRBV6-1	TRBJ1-2	few	CATSQGGSYGYTF	TGTGCCACCAGCCAAGGGGGGTCCTATGGCTACACCTTC
.	TRBV7-8	TRBJ2-1	few	CASSLVGGENEQFF	TGTGCCAGCAGCTTAGTAGGCGGGGAGAATGAGCAGTTCTTC
.	TRBV27	TRBJ1-5	.	CASSSRRGQLSGQPQHF	TGTGCCAGCAGTTCCCGCCGGGGGCAGCTATCGGGTCAGCCCCAGCATTTT
.	TRBV7-9	TRBJ2-2	.	CASSLQDSHTGELFF	TGTGCCAGCAGCTTACAGGACTCGCATACCGGGGAGCTGTTTTTT
TRBD1	TRBV4-2	TRBJ1-2	.	CASSQTTGGSYGYTF	TGTGCCAGCAGCCAAACGACAGGGGGCTCCTATGGCTACACCTTC
.	TRBV29-1	TRBJ2-1	.	CSTGDFSNEQFF	TGCAGCACCGGGGACTTCTCCAATGAGCAGTTCTTC
.	TRBV4-1	TRBJ1-2	.	CASSPRHPNNYGYTF	TGCGCCAGCAGCCCCCGACACCCGAATAACTATGGCTACACCTTC
.	TRBV15	TRBJ1-4	.	CATSRAGTLEKLFF	TGTGCCACCAGCAGAGCAGGGACCCTTGAAAAACTGTTTTTT
TRBD2	TRBV29-1	TRBJ2-7	few	CSAGGTSGYEQYF	TGCAGCGCCGGAGGGACTAGCGGGTACGAGCAGTACTTC
TRBD1	TRBV10-1	TRBJ2-2	few	CASSGNRGENTGELFF	TGCGCCAGCAGTGGAAACAGGGGCGAGAACACCGGGGAGCTGTTTTTT
.	TRBV12-3/TRBV12-4	TRBJ1-2	.	CASSPSLKQGSFGYTF	TGTGCCAGCAGTCCATCTTTGAAGCAGGGATCCTTTGGCTACACCTTC
TRBD1	TRBV20-1	TRBJ1-5	few	CSANDRADQPQHF	TGCAGTGCGAACGACAGGGCCGATCAGCCCCAGCATTTT
.	TRBV21-1	TRBJ2-7	.	CASSKAKLRGTSSYEQYF	TGTGCCAGCAGCAAAGCAAAACTGAGAGGGACTAGCTCCTACGAGCAGTACTTC
.	TRBV29-1	TRBJ2-6	.	CSVQTSGANVLTF	TGCAGCGTACAAACCTCTGGGGCCAACGTCCTGACTTTC
.	TRBV29-1	TRBJ2-7	.	CSVEIRNRDNYEQYF	TGCAGCGTTGAAATCCGCAACCGGGACAACTACGAGCAGTACTTC
TRBD2	TRBV4-2	TRBJ2-1	.	CASSQEGIAGGYEQFF	TGTGCCAGCAGCCAAGAGGGGATAGCGGGGGGGTACGAGCAGTTCTTC
TRBD1	TRBV29-1	TRBJ2-5	many	CSVEERDRDETQYF	TGCAGCGTTGAAGAACGGGACAGGGACGAGACCCAGTACTTC
TRBD1	TRBV25-1	TRBJ2-3	.	CASSGDRGIDTQYF	TGTGCCAGCAGTGGGGACAGGGGAATCGATACGCAGTATTTT
.	TRBV20-1	TRBJ2-2	.	CSAPTDYTGELFF	TGCAGTGCTCCGACCGATTACACCGGGGAGCTGTTTTTT
.	TRBV7-9	TRBJ2-7	.	CASSSTTDSYEQYF	TGTGCCAGCAGCTCCACGACAGACTCCTACGAGCAGTACTTC
TRBD2	TRBV2	TRBJ2-1	.	CAIRMTSGGPIYSYNEQFF	TGTGCCATCAGGATGACTAGCGGGGGGCCTATTTACTCCTACAATGAGCAGTTCTTC
.	TRBV11-2	TRBJ2-7	few	CASSLAQTSYEQYF	TGTGCCAGCAGCTTAGCTCAGACATCCTACGAGCAGTACTTC
.	TRBV3-1	TRBJ2-2	.	CASSPRASIHTGELFF	TGTGCCAGCAGCCCGCGAGCGAGCATACACACCGGGGAGCTGTTTTTT
.	TRBV29-1	TRBJ2-7	.	CSVEDRADEQYF	TGCAGCGTTGAAGACAGGGCTGACGAGCAGTACTTC
TRBD2	TRBV19	TRBJ2-2	few	CASGLSGGNRELFF	TGTGCCAGCGGACTTAGCGGGGGCAACCGGGAGCTGTTTTTT
.	TRBV3-1	TRBJ2-7	.	CASSRETYEQYF	TGTGCCAGCAGCCGGGAAACTTACGAGCAGTACTTC
TRBD1	TRBV29-1	TRBJ2-1	.	CSADTGTGEDNEQFF	TGCAGCGCAGATACCGGGACAGGGGAGGACAATGAGCAGTTCTTC
.	TRBV6-5	TRBJ2-4	few	CASAPSKNIQYF	TGTGCCAGCGCGCCTTCCAAAAACATTCAGTACTTC
TRBD1	TRBV4-1	TRBJ2-7	few	CASSQERQGDYEQYF	TGCGCCAGCAGCCAAGAACGACAGGGGGACTACGAGCAGTACTTC
TRBD2	TRBV4-2	TRBJ2-1	few	CASTTSGGASDEQFF	TGTGCCAGCACTACTAGCGGGGGGGCCTCCGATGAGCAGTTCTTC
.	TRBV6-5	TRBJ2-1	.	CASSYSALVGEQFF	TGTGCCAGCAGTTACTCAGCCTTAGTCGGCGAGCAGTTCTTC
.	TRBV19	TRBJ1-1	few	CASSIPSRRDTEAFF	TGTGCCAGTAGTATTCCCAGCCGGCGAGACACTGAAGCTTTCTTT
.	TRBV12-3/TRBV12-4	TRBJ2-5	.	CASGPGALQETQYF	TGTGCTTCAGGCCCGGGGGCCCTCCAAGAGACCCAGTACTTC
.	TRBV23-1	TRBJ2-5	.	CASSQSGQQETQYF	TGCGCCAGCAGTCAATCCGGACAGCAAGAGACCCAGTACTTC
.	TRBV5-1	TRBJ2-3	.	CASSLAWAVTDTQYF	TGCGCCAGCAGCTTGGCCTGGGCGGTCACAGATACGCAGTATTTT
.	TRBV12-3/TRBV12-4	TRBJ1-5	few	CASSFGWGAPPSAPQHF	TGTGCCAGCAGTTTCGGTTGGGGGGCCCCCCCTTCAGCCCCCCAGCATTTT
.	TRBV4-1	TRBJ2-7	.	CASSQDIATLTYEQYF	TGCGCCAGCAGCCAAGATATCGCAACCTTAACCTACGAGCAGTACTTC
.	TRBV9	TRBJ2-5	.	CASSVATDQQETQYF	TGTGCCAGCAGCGTAGCTACAGACCAACAAGAGACCCAGTACTTC
TRBD2	TRBV12-3/TRBV12-4	TRBJ2-7	.	CASSFGGSGGTYEQYF	TGTGCCAGCAGCTTCGGAGGAAGCGGGGGTACCTACGAGCAGTACTTC
TRBD2	TRBV7-2	TRBJ2-1	few	CASSLGLAGASYNEQFF	TGTGCCAGCAGCTTAGGATTAGCGGGGGCATCCTACAATGAGCAGTTCTTC